This T cell receptor beta chain was found in a study of vaccination and CD4 T cells after COVID-19 (dated by TCRdb to the early 2020s). Regarding the study in general: Convalescent patients had a positive SARS-CoV-2 result on nasal swab PCR, and of these patients, several had mild disease and one had severe disease. The cultures were stimulated with overlapping spike peptide pools from SARS-CoV-2 and from the common cold coronaviruses HCoV-NL63, HCoV-OC43 and HCoV-229E. The convalescent cohort comprised six males and four females, including two Hispanic individuals, seven Caucasians, two Asians and one multiracial person. Participants received two doses of either the Pfizer-BioNTech BNT162b2 vaccine (n=8) or the Moderna mRNA-1273 vaccine (n=2). In roughly eleven COVID-19 convalescent patients and several infection-naive healthy vaccine recipients, the spike-specific CD4+ TCR repertoire before mRNA vaccination was compared with the repertoire after mRNA vaccination. Control cultures used a CEFX viral epitope pool as positive control, an HIV-1 Nef peptide pool as negative control, or no peptide. Post-vaccine blood samples were obtained a median of around 74 days after the second vaccine dose, with a range of about 14 to 241 days. Post-COVID blood samples were collected from convalescent patients a median of approximately 93 days after diagnosis, with a range of roughly 35 to 180 days. Study-wide conclusions, independent of this receptor: The study included relatively few convalescent patients and did not analyze early timepoints after natural infection. The median number of SARS-CoV-2-reactive clonotypes rose from under 25 after infection to 38 after vaccination, but the change was not significant. Among convalescent patients, a median roughly 90% of the SARS-CoV-2-reactive clones seen after vaccination appeared only after vaccination, which suggests priming specific to the vaccine. Nearly all vaccine-specific clones in convalescent patients (304 of 307) were mono-reactive for SARS-CoV-2 spike rather than cross-reactive with common cold coronaviruses.

The treatment or condition label, as the study defines it: approximately 9-day PBMC culture with coronavirus spike peptide pools or control peptides (ViraFEST assay). The ViraFEST assay was used in the study, in which antigen-specific T cells were expanded with peptide pools and expanded clonotypes were subsequently identified by TCR sequencing. Positive SARS-CoV-2 PCR tests in the convalescent patients dated from March to December 2020, before Alpha, Beta and Delta variants emerged in the United States. Approximately 2.1 million PBMCs per well were cultured in IMDM with roughly 5% human AB serum and around 10 IU/ml IL-2, plus 10 ug/ml peptide pools. On days 3 and 7, half of the culture medium was replaced with fresh IL-2-containing medium. CD4+ T cells were isolated after roughly nine days of culture through negative selection using the EasySep CD4+ T cell isolation kit. PBMCs were separated from whole blood using Ficoll-Paque Plus gradient centrifugation and then either used fresh or cryopreserved at -140C. Culture conditions were generally each tested in triplicate wells.

With respect to this clonotype: The specificity of this receptor is unknown. Nothing much larger sits one base from this clone, and base qualities are not available.

The library was produced with PCR. TCR sequencing of DNA from cultured CD4+ T cells used the Oncomine TCR Beta short-read assay at the Johns Hopkins FTIC core. Genomic DNA was extracted from the cultured CD4+ T cells with the QIAamp micro DNA kit. Oncomine TCR Beta libraries from cultured CD4+ T cells were pooled with unique dual indexes and sequenced on an Illumina iSeq 100. The authors' analysis ran thus. Non-productive sequences were removed, and CDR3s not starting with C, not ending with F or W, or shorter than 7 amino acids were discarded. The MANAFEST web application identified antigen-specific clonotypes by comparing peptide-stimulated wells against reference wells and other culture wells. To be called positive, a clone needed an FDR below 0.05, an odds ratio above 5, and a productive frequency above 0.1% in at least two of three replicate wells. A clonotype counted as cross-reactive if it showed significant expansion both in the SARS-CoV-2 spike wells and in at least one common cold coronavirus spike condition. Levenshtein distances (stringdist) and unrooted phylogenetic trees (ape) in R version 3.6.1 were used to assess CDR3 homology. The public reads were quality trimmed at Q25 with fastp and then assembled into clones with MiXCR by TCRdb, keeping productive beta chains. Rows with a matching CDR3 protein are joined into one entry that keeps the most common DNA and genes. What appears here as the V and J calls and clone size reflects TCRdb's work, not the paper's. The sample includes 13,000 or so distinct CDR3 sequences, with around 45% observed a single time. The biggest ten clones account for about 15% of the sample.

Including cysteine and phenylalanine, the CDR3 has 15 amino acids. Just CDR3 DNA is preserved here, 45 bases in frame from base 1. CDR1 and CDR2, looked up from the germline V gene, are SNHLY and FYNNEI. Unmatched junction bases come to 5, with V trimmed by 3 bases and J by 1 base. This TCR derives from a human donor who had recovered from COVID-19. The specimen sequenced was CD4+ T cells from blood, cultured in vitro. The rearrangement joined TRBV2 to TRBJ2-5; 7 bases in the junction line up with TRBD2. The nucleotide sequence reads as follows: TGTGCCAGCAGTGAGGGAGGGGCTACCCAAGAGACCCAGTACTTC. Its amino acids are CASSEGGATQETQYF.